These 23 T cell receptor beta chains were all obtained from the same sample, sequenced in a study of blood T cell repertoires in COVID-19. Clones were read by immunoSEQ multiplex PCR, and TCRdb kept only the in-frame ones, dropping some. The table has around 70,000 clones, 70% to 80% seen once. Specimen: peripheral blood. These receptor sequences come from a man in his 70s with acute or convalescent COVID-19.

DNA of the CDR3: TGTGCCACCAGTGATTCCCAGGGAATGCCTTATGGCTACACCTTC. Protein sequence: CATSDSQGMPYGYTF. The chain couples TRBV24-1 to TRBJ1-2, with a possible D match to TRBD1 (5 bases). V lost 2 bases, J lost 5 bases, and 14 bases lay in between. CDR1 is KGHDR, CDR2 SFDVKD, per germline. The CDR3 runs 15 residues.

The V call is TRBV29-1, the J call TRBJ2-1; D is possibly TRBD2 (5 bases). V was pared by 7 bases and J by 8 bases, with 12 bases between. The CDR3 has 11 amino acids. Germline lookup yields CDR1 SQVTM and CDR2 ANQGSEA. Here the CDR3 DNA reads TGCAGCGGACAAGAGCGGCATGAGCAGTTCTTC. This translates into CSGQERHEQFF.

The V call is TRBV11-2, the J call TRBJ1-1; D unresolved. The V gene lost 1 base and the J gene lost 10 bases, with 13 bases spanning the gap. CDR1 is SGHAT and CDR2 is FQNNGV in the germline V gene. This CDR3 spans 13 amino acids. CDR3 sequence: CASSLGPGGGAFF. The CDR3 region has the DNA TGTGCCAGCAGCTTAGGGCCGGGTGGAGGAGCTTTCTTT.

The rearrangement uses TRBV6-2 or TRBV6-3 and TRBJ2-3; TRBD2 agrees at 11 bases. The CDR3 is 15 amino acids. The trim removed 4 bases at V and 2 bases at J, leaving 2 bases unmatched. The germline gives CDR1 MNHEY, CDR2 SVGEGT. This chain's CDR3 is CASSLTSGITDTQYF. The CDR3, as DNA: TGTGCCAGCAGTTTGACTAGCGGGATCACAGATACGCAGTATTTT.

The chain uses TRBV18 and TRBJ2-1; maybe TRBD1 (6 bases). The CDR3 extends over 14 amino acids. The V and J ends lost 3 bases and 8 bases respectively, with 14 bases between them. Germline CDR1 and CDR2: KGHSH and LQKENI. CDR3 protein: CASSPSSRGDEQFF. CDR3 in DNA: TGTGCCAGCTCACCTTCTTCCAGGGGTGATGAGCAGTTCTTC.

CDR3 sequence reads: CASSPEIQADTQYF. In nucleotides, the CDR3 is TGTGCCAGCAGCCCCGAGATTCAGGCAGATACGCAGTATTTT. The rearrangement uses TRBV9 and TRBJ2-3; D gene uncertain. This CDR3 spans 14 amino acids. Trimming removed 4 bases at V and 4 bases at J, with 13 bases between. CDR1 and CDR2 from the germline V gene are SGDLS and YYNGEE.

The J gene is TRBJ2-7, the V gene TRBV6-1; a possible D gene is TRBD1 (7 bases). CDR3 length equals 15 residues. Trimming pared 2 bases from V and 7 bases from J, leaving 18 bases between. Germline V gene lookup returns CDR1 MNHNS and CDR2 SASEGT. CDR3 residues: CASSELDRVRGEQYF. The CDR3, as DNA: TGTGCCAGCAGTGAACTCGACAGGGTCCGGGGGGAGCAGTACTTC.

V and J are TRBV9 and TRBJ1-3, with TRBD1 matching 8 bases. The germline gives CDR1 SGDLS, CDR2 YYNGEE. J gave up 4 bases and V 4 bases, and 10 bases lay outside the gene matches. The length of the CDR3 is 16 residues. CDR3 loop: CASSSTQGGSGNTIYF. The CDR3 bases are TGTGCCAGCAGCTCAACACAGGGGGGTTCGGGAAACACCATATATTTT.

The sample holds many counts of this clone. The CDR3: CATSGSGRGTDTQYF. In DNA form, the CDR3 reads TGTGCCACCAGCGGTAGCGGGAGGGGAACAGATACGCAGTATTTT. The chain has TRBV24-1 and TRBJ2-3, with 11 bases lining up with TRBD2. The CDR3 runs 15 residues. V was pared by 7 bases and J by 3 bases, with 5 bases of the junction left unmatched. Looked up from germline, CDR1 is KGHDR and CDR2 is SFDVKD.

The rearrangement links TRBV5-1 to TRBJ2-7; TRBD2 is a possible D gene (6 bases). The V and J ends lost 3 bases and 7 bases respectively, with 17 bases between them. Germline CDR1 is SGHRS and CDR2 is YFSETQ. The CDR3 is 14 amino acids. This CDR3 is CASSYAGPPQEQYF. The CDR3 coding sequence is TGCGCCAGCAGCTACGCGGGACCCCCTCAGGAGCAGTACTTC.

The rearrangement uses TRBV7-2 and TRBJ2-1; 11 nucleotides line up with TRBD2. Looked up from germline, CDR1 is SGHTA and CDR2 is FQGNSA. The CDR3 contains 14 residues. The trim removed 6 bases at V and 5 bases at J, leaving 3 bases unmatched. The CDR3 DNA sequence: TGTGCCAGCAGTAAACTAGCGGGAGACAATGAGCAGTTCTTC. This encodes CASSKLAGDNEQFF. Full variable domain (outside the CDR3, taken from reference TRBV7-2 and TRBJ2-1): GAGVSQSPSNKVTEKGKDVELRCDPISGHTALYWYRQSLGQGLEFLIYFQGNSAPDKSGLPSDRFSAERTGGSVSTLTIQRTQQEDSAVYLCASSKLAGDNEQFFGPGTRLTVL.

The gene calls are TRBV7-9 and TRBJ2-5; tentative D call: TRBD1 (5 bases). Trimming took 5 bases from V and 9 from J, leaving 13 bases between them. There are 12 residues in the CDR3. Per germline, CDR1 SEHNR and CDR2 FQNEAQ (reference sequence). The CDR3 coding sequence is TGTGCCAGCAGCCCGGTCCCCAGGGCCCAGTACTTC. Translation gives CASSPVPRAQYF.

The rearrangement links TRBV15 to TRBJ1-2; 8 bases align to TRBD1. The CDR3 covers 15 residues. V shed 5 bases and J 6 bases; nucleotides not matched to a gene: 11. The germline gives CDR1 LNHNV, CDR2 YYDKDF (reference sequence). CDR3 in DNA: TGTGCCACCAGCGGACGGGACAGGCAAATCAATGGCTACACCTTC. Its protein product is CATSGRDRQINGYTF.

CDR3 loop: CASKAGLGLQETQYF. DNA of the CDR3: TGTGCCAGCAAAGCTGGACTAGGCCTCCAAGAGACCCAGTACTTC. The rearrangement joins TRBV28 to TRBJ2-5; 7 bases align to TRBD2. Trimming removed 7 bases from V and 1 base from J; junction bases left unmatched: 9. Germline assignment: CDR1 MDHEN and CDR2 SYDVKM. There are 15 residues in the CDR3.

A few counts support this clone. The rearrangement links TRBV19 to TRBJ2-3, with D possibly matching TRBD2 (6 bases). Trimming pared 4 bases from V and 2 bases from J, leaving 13 bases between. The CDR3 is 15 residues long. Germline V gene data show CDR1 as LNHDA and CDR2 as SQIVND (reference sequence). Here the CDR3 DNA reads TGTGCCAGTAGTACGGGGGTCCCCCTCACAGATACGCAGTATTTT. The encoded protein is CASSTGVPLTDTQYF.

J is TRBJ2-7 and V is TRBV29-1, with D uncertain. CDR1 is SQVTM and CDR2 is ANQGSEA in the germline V gene. V was pared by 3 bases and J by 4 bases, with 10 bases between. This CDR3 contains 12 residues. As DNA, the CDR3 is TGCAGCGTTGAGTCCAGGCCGTACGAGCAGTACTTC. Translated: CSVESRPYEQYF.

This clone was seen a single time. The J gene is TRBJ2-5, the V gene TRBV24-1, with TRBD2 as a possible D gene (5 bases). The CDR3 contains 16 residues. CDR1 is KGHDR and CDR2 is SFDVKD in the germline V gene. The V and J ends lost 4 bases and 0 bases respectively, with 14 bases between them. The DNA of the CDR3 is TGTGCCACCAGTGAGGTTGAAGGCGGGTACCAAGAGACCCAGTACTTC. This encodes CATSEVEGGYQETQYF.

This chain connects TRBV5-1 to TRBJ2-2, with a tentative D call TRBD2 (6 bases). V was cut by 5 bases and J by 3 bases, with 14 bases left in between. The CDR3 is 15 amino acids. Per the germline V gene, CDR1 is SGHRS and CDR2 is YFSETQ. The CDR3 reads CASRPTSIYTGELFF. The CDR3 region has the DNA TGCGCCAGCAGGCCTACTAGCATTTACACCGGGGAGCTGTTTTTT.

The rearrangement links TRBV11-2 to TRBJ1-2; D not resolved. Between the trimmed V and J ends, which lost 5 bases and 13 bases, there was a span of 5 bases. The CDR3 runs to 8 residues. Germline V lookup: CDR1 SGHAT, CDR2 FQNNGV. The CDR3 DNA reads as TGTGCCAGCAGCCCCATCACCTTC. Its protein product is CASSPITF.

V and J are TRBV25-1 and TRBJ1-3; maybe TRBD1 (5 bases). The CDR3 runs 18 residues. The V gene's germline CDR1 is MGHDK and CDR2 SYGVNS. Trimming cost V 6 bases and J 0 bases, with 21 bases left between them. The CDR3 here is CASSPTDSDFFSGNTIYF. The CDR3 DNA reads as TGTGCCAGCAGCCCTACCGACAGCGACTTCTTCTCTGGAAACACCATATATTTT.

The genes are TRBV5-1 and TRBJ2-7; 10 nucleotides line up with TRBD2. CDR1 SGHRS and CDR2 YFSETQ come from the germline V gene. This CDR3 region has 14 residues. V lost 4 bases and J lost 6; bases outside the gene matches: 7. CDR3 sequence (DNA): TGCGCCAGCAGCACTGCTAGCGGGAGACTCGAGCAGTACTTC. Protein: CASSTASGRLEQYF.

This chain uses TRBV28 with TRBJ2-2, with 9 bases lining up with TRBD1. With V trimmed by 4 bases and J by 6 bases, 0 bases remained unmatched. The CDR3 consists of 13 residues. The germline gives CDR1 MDHEN, CDR2 SYDVKM. CDR3 nucleotides: TGTGCCAGCAGTTGGACAGGGGCCGGGGAGCTGTTTTTT. Amino acid sequence: CASSWTGAGELFF.

V and J are TRBV4-2 and TRBJ2-7, with 15 bases that match TRBD2. Germline values: CDR1 LGHNA, CDR2 YNFKEQ. V gave up 3 bases and J gave up 4 bases; unmatched junction bases: 4. There are 16 residues in the CDR3. This CDR3 reads CASSQGLAGGMYEQYF. CDR3 coding DNA: TGTGCCAGCAGCCAGGGACTAGCGGGAGGAATGTACGAGCAGTACTTC.